The 29 T cell receptor beta chains below all came from one sample that was sequenced in a study of regulatory T cells in long-lasting Graves disease. Both iRepertoire HTBI primers and Arm-PCR of CDR3 regions were used to build the TCR beta libraries. One entry per CDR3 protein results from TCRdb running MiXCR on the multiplex PCR reads. The sample lists about 320,000 distinct CDR3 sequences, approximately 20% occurring once. Time point in this sample: newly diagnosed GD, antithyroid drugs for less than 3 months. The TCR library was prepared using RNA isolated from PBMCs. Sequencing used peripheral blood mononuclear cells (PBMCs), obtained at new diagnosis, from a patient treated with antithyroid drugs. Every receptor here comes from a female donor with Graves disease.

This clonotype was counted ten times or more. The V call is TRBV6-1, the J call TRBJ1-2, with 8 bases aligning to TRBD1. The ends lost 7 bases at V and 2 bases at J; junction bases unmatched: 6. The CDR3 length is 14 residues. Germline V gene lookup returns CDR1 MNHNS and CDR2 SASEGT. This CDR3 is CASKETGANYGYTF. The CDR3 DNA sequence: TGTGCCAGCAAAGAGACAGGGGCCAACTATGGCTACACCTTC.

This clonotype was seen ten or more times. The rearrangement uses TRBV10-3 and TRBJ1-5; D remains ambiguous. There are 13 residues in the CDR3. V lost 0 bases, J lost 7 bases, and 7 bases lay in between. The germline V gene has CDR1 ENHRY and CDR2 SYGVKD. CDR3 bases: TGTGCCATCAGTGAGTCCCCACCCCAGCCCCAGCATTTT. Amino acid sequence: CAISESPPQPQHF.

This clonotype was detected a few times. The J gene is TRBJ1-2, the V gene TRBV7-9; no definite D call. The germline V and J ends were trimmed by 3 bases and 7 bases, with 6 bases remaining between them. The CDR3 has 11 amino acids. Germline CDR1 is SEHNR and CDR2 is FQNEAQ (reference sequence). For the CDR3, the DNA is TGTGCCAGCAGCTTTGAAGGTGGCTACACCTTC. Protein sequence: CASSFEGGYTF. The variable domain in full, completed from reference TRBV7-9 and TRBJ1-2, reads DTGVSQNPRHKITKRGQNVTFRCDPISEHNRLYWYRQTLGQGPEFLTYFQNEAQLEKSRLLSDRFSAERPKGSFSTLEIQRTEQGDSAMYLCASSFEGGYTFGSGTRLTVV.

The sample holds many counts of this clonotype. This sequence joins TRBV11-2 and TRBJ2-4; no clear D. Trimming left V 2 bases short and J 6 bases short, with 23 bases between. The CDR3 runs 18 residues. Germline CDR1 reads SGHAT; CDR2 reads FQNNGV. CDR3: CASSLTSARLAGGNIQYF. The CDR3, as DNA: TGTGCCAGCAGCTTAACTTCGGCGAGATTAGCCGGCGGAAACATTCAGTACTTC.

The V and J genes are TRBV5-6 and TRBJ2-3; D ambiguous. CDR1 is SGHDT and CDR2 is YYEEEE in the germline V gene. V gave up 3 bases and J gave up 0 bases, with 17 bases separating them. CDR3 length equals 17 residues. CDR3: CASSSSLGPTSTDTQYF. Written as DNA, the CDR3 is TGTGCCAGCAGCTCCTCTTTAGGACCCACGAGCACAGATACGCAGTATTTT.

This chain uses TRBV7-9 with TRBJ2-7; 7 bases match TRBD1. The junction had 4 bases not matched to a gene; V was cut back by 5 bases and J by 3 bases. The CDR3 sequence is 13 residues long. In germline, CDR1 is SEHNR, CDR2 FQNEAQ (reference sequence). The CDR3 coding sequence is TGTGCCAGCAGCCCCAGGGGGTTCTACGAGCAGTACTTC. Amino acid sequence: CASSPRGFYEQYF.

The table lists this clonotype with many counts. The chain joins TRBV7-6 to TRBJ2-7, with D unclear. V was pared by 0 bases and J by 7 bases, with 7 bases between. The CDR3 runs to 12 residues. In germline, CDR1 is SGHVS, CDR2 FNYEAQ. Here the CDR3 DNA reads TGTGCCAGCAGCTTAGCATACAATGAGCAGTACTTC. It yields the protein CASSLAYNEQYF.

Many counts were recorded for this clonotype. The junction departs from the called germline gene at one end, perhaps through a read error. This sequence joins TRBV29-1 and TRBJ1-1, with D hard to call. The germline gives CDR1 SQVTM, CDR2 ANQGSEA. The CDR3 covers 12 residues. DNA of the CDR3: TGCAGCGTTCAAGAGCGCGGGATTGAAGCTTTCTTT. It translates to CSVQERGIEAFF.

The V gene is TRBV9, the J gene TRBJ2-1; no clear D. V was shortened by 0 bases and J by 9 bases, with 4 bases between the two germline ends. The V gene's germline CDR1 is SGDLS and CDR2 YYNGEE. The CDR3 spans 11 residues. This chain's CDR3 is CASSVAGEQFF. The CDR3 DNA follows: TGTGCCAGCAGCGTAGCGGGTGAGCAGTTCTTC.

The table lists this clonotype with a count of one. The chain links TRBV2 to TRBJ2-1, with 15 bases fitting TRBD2. CDR1 and CDR2 from the germline V gene are SNHLY and FYNNEI. V trimming: 0 bases; J trimming: 10 bases; junction bases outside the gene matches: 7. The length of the CDR3 is 17 residues. CDR3 sequence reads: CASSEADGLAGGREQFF. The CDR3 DNA reads TGTGCCAGCAGTGAAGCGGACGGACTAGCGGGAGGGCGGGAGCAGTTCTTC.

About this clonotype: A far larger clone is off by one base, so a read error is likely. The rearrangement links TRBV6-1 to TRBJ2-5; D unclear. V gave up 7 bases and J gave up 5 bases, with 17 bases separating them. The CDR3 contains 14 residues. Per the germline V gene, CDR1 is MNHNS and CDR2 is SASEGT. CDR3 coding DNA: TGTGCCAGCAAATGGCGGAAGGCGTCGGAGACCCAGTACTTC. Protein product: CASKWRKASETQYF.

The table lists this clonotype with many counts. The rearrangement uses TRBV2 and TRBJ2-5; D may be TRBD2 (6 bases). CDR1 is SNHLY, CDR2 FYNNEI, per germline. The V and J ends lost 6 bases and 3 bases respectively, with 23 bases between them. CDR3 length: 17 residues. The CDR3 here is CASSSRRRGRKEETQYF. For the CDR3, the DNA is TGTGCCAGCAGCTCTCGGCGGCGGGGAAGGAAGGAAGAGACCCAGTACTTC.

About this clonotype: A much larger clone differs by one base, so this may be a read error. The J gene is TRBJ2-5, the V gene TRBV12-3 or TRBV12-4; D is perhaps TRBD1 (6 bases). Trimming stripped 3 bases from V and 8 bases from J, with 16 bases between. The CDR3 covers 14 residues. The CDR3 bases are TGTGCCAGCAGTTTCAGGGACATAGAAGGAACCCAGTACTTC. It translates to CASSFRDIEGTQYF.

The sample holds one count of this clonotype. The V call is TRBV5-4, the J call TRBJ2-5; 13 nucleotides line up with TRBD2. Trimming removed 4 bases from V and 1 base from J; junction bases left unmatched: 10. CDR1 and CDR2 (germline): SGHNT, YYREEE (reference sequence). This CDR3 spans 18 amino acids. The CDR3 region has the DNA TGTGCCAGCAGCCCTTCCTGGACTAGCGGGAGCCGCCAAGAGACCCAGTACTTC. Translating it yields CASSPSWTSGSRQETQYF.

This clonotype was counted at least ten times. The chain recombines TRBV6-2 or TRBV6-3 with TRBJ2-2, with 8 nucleotides matching TRBD2. With V trimmed by 5 bases and J by 15 bases, 8 bases remained unmatched. The germline V gene encodes CDR1 MNHEY and CDR2 SVGEGT. The CDR3 is 12 amino acids. CDR3 amino acids: CASSEGGGWLFF. In nucleotides, the CDR3 is TGTGCCAGCAGTGAAGGCGGGGGGTGGTTGTTTTTT.

In this sample, this clonotype turned up many times. The V gene is TRBV27, the J gene TRBJ2-1, with TRBD2 matching over 14 bases. Germline loops: CDR1 MNHEY, CDR2 SMNVEV (reference sequence). The CDR3 consists of 15 residues. Trimming removed 4 bases from V and 9 bases from J; junction bases left unmatched: 5. The CDR3 loop is CASSSGTSGSVEQFF. CDR3 coding DNA: TGTGCCAGCAGTTCCGGGACTAGCGGGAGTGTTGAGCAGTTCTTC.

The chain couples TRBV12-3 or TRBV12-4 to TRBJ1-2; TRBD1 aligns across 9 bases. The CDR3 is 14 residues long. The trim removed 6 bases at V and 8 bases at J, leaving 10 bases unmatched. The CDR3 DNA sequence: TGTGCCAGCAGCTTCGGACAGGGGAGTTGGGGCTACACCTTC. Amino acid sequence: CASSFGQGSWGYTF.

This clonotype was observed a handful of times. The V gene is TRBV3-1, the J gene TRBJ2-7; the D gene could be TRBD1 or TRBD2 (5 bases each). This CDR3 spans 13 amino acids. The germline V gene encodes CDR1 LGHDT and CDR2 YNNKEL (reference sequence). V lost 6 bases and J 2 bases, leaving 11 bases between the germline ends. CDR3 residues: CASSRDDTYEQYF. In DNA, the CDR3 is TGTGCCAGCAGTCGGGACGATACCTACGAGCAGTACTTC.

The V and J genes are TRBV2 and TRBJ2-1, with TRBD2 matching 12 bases. V was clipped by 6 bases and J by 10 bases; unmatched bases: 7. Germline V gene data show CDR1 as SNHLY and CDR2 as FYNNEI. The CDR3 extends over 14 amino acids. CDR3: CASSPGLAGYEQFF. The CDR3 bases are TGTGCCAGCAGCCCGGGACTAGCGGGCTACGAGCAGTTCTTC.

The sample holds many counts of this clonotype. The V call is TRBV20-1, the J call TRBJ2-3; 12 bases are a match to TRBD2. Germline trimming cut 4 bases from V and 4 bases from J; bases unmatched to any gene: 6. The CDR3 consists of 15 residues. Per the germline V gene, CDR1 is DFQATT and CDR2 is SNEGSKA (reference sequence). Written as DNA, the CDR3 is TGCAGTGCTATCCGACTAGCGGGAGATCCAGATACGCAGTATTTT. As protein: CSAIRLAGDPDTQYF.

As for this clonotype: Because it lacks the conserved phenylalanine or tryptophan at the end, this CDR3 is likely a read error. The chain recombines TRBV18 with TRBJ1-3; D perhaps matches TRBD1 (5 bases). This CDR3 has 17 residues. V gave up 0 bases and J gave up 0 bases, with 12 bases separating them. CDR1 and CDR2 from the germline V gene are KGHSH and LQKENI. CDR3 protein: CASSPPVAGASGNTIYS. For the CDR3, the DNA is TGTGCCAGCTCACCACCGGTGGCCGGGGCCTCTGGAAACACCATATATTCT.

In its sample, this clonotype was seen many times. J is TRBJ2-5 and V is TRBV18, with 10 bases identical to TRBD1. This CDR3 is built from 16 residues. Germline lookup yields CDR1 KGHSH and CDR2 LQKENI. V lost 4 bases, J lost 3 bases, and 8 bases stayed unmatched. Here the CDR3 reads CASSRTSGTGEETQYF. The CDR3 DNA reads as TGTGCCAGCTCACGAACTTCCGGGACAGGGGAAGAGACCCAGTACTTC.

This clonotype has at least ten counts. The rearrangement joins TRBV12-3 or TRBV12-4 to TRBJ2-2, with a tentative D call TRBD2 (6 bases). This CDR3 comprises 16 residues. Trimming took 5 bases from V and 2 from J, leaving 15 bases between them. The CDR3 DNA is TGTGCCAGCAGTACGGGACCGGGACTTAACACCGGGGAGCTGTTTTTT. Translating it yields CASSTGPGLNTGELFF.

This clonotype appeared many times. The J gene is TRBJ2-7, the V gene TRBV6-1; 8 nucleotides match TRBD2. Germline V gene lookup returns CDR1 MNHNS and CDR2 SASEGT. Trimming took 10 bases from V and 7 from J; bases not matched to a gene: 9. This CDR3 spans 12 amino acids. CDR3: CATGLASEEQYF. CDR3 sequence (DNA): TGTGCCACCGGACTAGCCTCGGAAGAGCAGTACTTC.

This clonotype was detected ten times or more. The CDR3 coding sequence is TGTGCCAGCAGCTTAACTAGCGGTTCCTACGAGCAGTACTTC. Its translation is CASSLTSGSYEQYF. The V and J genes are TRBV11-3 and TRBJ2-7; 8 bases are shared with TRBD2. CDR1 and CDR2 (germline): SGHNT, YENEEA. The CDR3 consists of 14 residues. V lost 2 bases and J lost 1; bases outside the gene matches: 1.

In its sample, this clonotype was seen many times. The J gene is TRBJ2-1, the V gene TRBV6-1; 7 bases are shared with TRBD2. Trimming removed 4 bases from V and 8 bases from J; junction bases left unmatched: 14. This CDR3 is 16 amino acids long. Germline loops: CDR1 MNHNS, CDR2 SASEGT. The CDR3 region has the DNA TGTGCCAGCAGTGGGTTGGCTAGCGGAAAGGGGTATGAGCAGTTCTTC. Protein product: CASSGLASGKGYEQFF.

On this clonotype itself: A much larger clone lies one base from this, so it may be a read error. The chain employs TRBV6-1 and TRBJ2-3; TRBD2 is a possible D gene (7 bases). This CDR3 is built from 16 residues. V lost 1 base, J lost 10 bases, and 21 bases lay in between. Germline loops: CDR1 MNHNS, CDR2 SASEGT. The CDR3 DNA reads as TGTGCCAGCAGTGAAGTCGTGGAGGGGGGGTTGGGATCGCAGTATTTT. It encodes CASSEVVEGGLGSQYF.

This chain joins TRBV10-3 and TRBJ1-5; 7 bases fit TRBD1. The V segment lost 7 bases and the J segment 4 bases; nucleotides outside the gene matches: 7. This CDR3 is built from 14 residues. CDR1 is ENHRY, CDR2 SYGVKD, per germline. CDR3 sequence (DNA): TGTGCCATCAAGTCCGGGACAGAGAATCAGCCCCAGCATTTT. Translation: CAIKSGTENQPQHF.

Many counts were recorded for this clonotype. The chain has TRBV27 and TRBJ2-5; 12 nucleotides match TRBD2. Trimming cost V 6 bases and J 5 bases; bases outside gene matches: 10. The CDR3 covers 16 residues. Germline lookup yields CDR1 MNHEY and CDR2 SMNVEV (reference sequence). This chain's CDR3 is CASRDLAGGEGETQYF. As DNA, the CDR3 is TGTGCCAGCAGGGATCTAGCGGGAGGGGAGGGGGAGACCCAGTACTTC.